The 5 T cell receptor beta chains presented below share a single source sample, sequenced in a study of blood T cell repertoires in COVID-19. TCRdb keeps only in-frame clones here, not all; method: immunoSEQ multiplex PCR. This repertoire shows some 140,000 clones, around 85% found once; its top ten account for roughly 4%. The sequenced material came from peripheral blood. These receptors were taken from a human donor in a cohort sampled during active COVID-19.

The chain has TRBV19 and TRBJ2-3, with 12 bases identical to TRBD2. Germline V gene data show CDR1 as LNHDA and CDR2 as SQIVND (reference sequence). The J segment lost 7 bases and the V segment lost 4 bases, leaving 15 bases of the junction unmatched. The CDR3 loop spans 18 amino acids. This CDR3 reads CASSNWELAGGVGNTQYF. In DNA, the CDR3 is TGTGCCAGTAGTAATTGGGAGCTAGCGGGAGGGGTCGGAAATACGCAGTATTTT. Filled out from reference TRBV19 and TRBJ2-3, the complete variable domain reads DGGITQSPKYLFRKEGQNVTLSCEQNLNHDAMYWYRQDPGQGLRLIYYSQIVNDFQKGDIAEGYSVSREKKESFPLTVTSAQKNPTAFYLCASSNWELAGGVGNTQYFGPGTRLTVL.

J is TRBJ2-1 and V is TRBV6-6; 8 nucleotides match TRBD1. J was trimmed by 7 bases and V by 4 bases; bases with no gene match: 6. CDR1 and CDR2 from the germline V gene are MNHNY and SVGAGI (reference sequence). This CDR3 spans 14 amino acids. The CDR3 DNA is TGTGCCAGCAGTTTTTCAGGGGGCATTAATGAGCAGTTCTTC. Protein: CASSFSGGINEQFF.

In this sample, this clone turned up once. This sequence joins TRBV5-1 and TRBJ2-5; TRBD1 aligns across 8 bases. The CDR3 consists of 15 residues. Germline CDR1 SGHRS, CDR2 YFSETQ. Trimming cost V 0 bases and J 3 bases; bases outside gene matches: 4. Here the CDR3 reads CASSLVDRVEETQYF. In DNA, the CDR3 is TGCGCCAGCAGCTTGGTGGACAGGGTGGAAGAGACCCAGTACTTC.

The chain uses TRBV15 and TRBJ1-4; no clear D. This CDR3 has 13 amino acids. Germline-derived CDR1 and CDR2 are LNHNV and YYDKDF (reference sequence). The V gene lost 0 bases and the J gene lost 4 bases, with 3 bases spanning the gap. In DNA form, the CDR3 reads TGTGCCACCAGCAGAGATCGTAATGAAAAACTGTTTTTT. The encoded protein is CATSRDRNEKLFF. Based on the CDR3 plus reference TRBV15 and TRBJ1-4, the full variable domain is DAMVIQNPRYQVTQFGKPVTLSCSQTLNHNVMYWYQQKSSQAPKLLFHYYDKDFNNEADTPDNFQSRRPNTSFCFLDIRSPGLGDTAMYLCATSRDRNEKLFFGSGTQLSVL.

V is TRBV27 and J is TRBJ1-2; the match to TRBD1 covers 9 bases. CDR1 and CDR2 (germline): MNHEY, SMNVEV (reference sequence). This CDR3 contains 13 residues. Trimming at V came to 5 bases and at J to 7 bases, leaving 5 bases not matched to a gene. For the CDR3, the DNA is TGTGCCAGCAGTATACGACAGGGGGGTGGCTACACCTTC. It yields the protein CASSIRQGGGYTF.